The clone carrying this T cell receptor (beta chain) was seen only a few times. 60 Vbeta and 13 Jbeta primers were used in PCR. Measured with immunoSEQ multiplex PCR; TCRdb has only the in-frame clones, and not every one. The profile covers some 130,000 clones, with about four fifths appearing a single time and approximately 4.3% taken by the ten largest. The germline V gene encodes CDR1 SEHNR and CDR2 FQNEAQ (reference sequence). There are 15 residues in the CDR3. The V segment lost 4 bases and the J segment 3 bases; nucleotides outside the gene matches: 7. The data originate from a study of cytomegalovirus exposure and HLA in healthy donors.

The genes are TRBV7-9 and TRBJ2-7; 9 bases map to TRBD1. Sequenced input: PBMCs. The source is a young man in good health. In DNA, the CDR3 is TGTGCCAGCAGCTATCCCGGGACAGGGTTCTACGAGCAGTACTTC. It specifies CASSYPGTGFYEQYF. Looking up the rest from reference TRBV7-9 and TRBJ2-7 gives the full variable domain: DTGVSQNPRHKITKRGQNVTFRCDPISEHNRLYWYRQTLGQGPEFLTYFQNEAQLEKSRLLSDRFSAERPKGSFSTLEIQRTEQGDSAMYLCASSYPGTGFYEQYFGPGTRLTVT.